The source of this T cell receptor (beta chain) is a study of T cells in Graves' hyperthyroidism and ophthalmopathy. Overall study results and limits: Most clonotypes that expanded in the thyroid above 0.001 also showed up in blood. The model identified upcoming ophthalmopathy a median 6.5 months ahead of onset.

Sample collection date corresponds to first hyperthyroidism diagnosis, prior to any ophthalmopathy symptoms. As regards this clonotype: Its antigen is unknown.

Germline V gene data show CDR1 as MNHNS and CDR2 as SASEGT. Unmatched junction bases numbered 3, after V lost 1 base and J lost 8 bases. This CDR3 is built from 13 residues. Amplification yielded TCR beta CDR3 regions, with RNA transcripts as the source. HTBI primers were used for first-round RT-PCR of the TCR CDR3. TCRdb itself ran the multiplex PCR reads through MiXCR, one entry per CDR3 protein. The sample carries fewer than 500,000 distinct CDR3 sequences, roughly 12% recorded once. The chain is built from TRBV6-1 and TRBJ1-2; TRBD1 aligns across 8 bases. This receptor was obtained from a man aged 30 to 39 with Graves' hyperthyroidism that later progressed to Graves' ophthalmopathy. Sequenced material: blood. The CDR3, as DNA: TGTGCCAGCAGTGAAGTCAGGGGGCTGGGCTACACCTTC. Translation: CASSEVRGLGYTF.